This T cell receptor (beta chain) appears in the sequencing data of a study of shared clonotypes between healthy human individuals. Findings and limits, study-wide: An effect of sequencing depth on clonotype sharing among donors was expected.

As for this clone: Its target is not known.

CDR3 size: 17 residues. Germline assignment: CDR1 MNHEY and CDR2 SMNVEV (reference sequence). V shed 2 bases, J shed 0 bases, and the junction held 7 bases outside the gene matches. Data came from immunoSEQ multiplex PCR; TCRdb stores just in-frame clones and leaves some out. The sample holds a few million clones, about 92% seen once. The V call is TRBV27, the J call TRBJ1-1; TRBD1 matches 9 bases. The sequence was collected from a man younger than 35 in good health. The sequencing input was naive CD4+ T cells sorted from blood. Subset reported: CD45RA+ positively selected. The CDR3 here is CASSLLGQGSMNTEAFF. The CDR3, as DNA: TGTGCCAGCAGTTTACTAGGACAGGGGAGTATGAACACTGAAGCTTTCTTT.